Each of the 29 T cell receptor beta chains below was sequenced from the same sample in a study of cytomegalovirus exposure and HLA in healthy donors (dated by TCRdb to the late 2010s). The method was the immunoSEQ multiplex PCR assay. The multiplex PCR relied on a mix of 60 forward primers for TCR Vbeta segments and 13 reverse primers for TCR Jbeta segments. TCRdb provides this immuneACCESS table in a form limited to in-frame rearrangements. Some clones are lacking; in checked studies, under half of them reflect an unresolved V gene, and why the rest are absent is not known. In this sample the table shows some 140,000 clones, about 68% of which occur a single time. The ten most abundant clones make up about 1.5% of the sample. Sequenced material: PBMCs. The receptors here all came from a human donor in good health.

The sample holds a few counts of this clone. In the same sample, other DNA sequences code for this CDR3. The chain carries TRBV5-1 and TRBJ2-5; TRBD1 matches at 7 bases. The V and J ends lost 0 bases and 4 bases, in that order; junction bases with no gene match: 3. Germline CDR1 reads SGHRS; CDR2 reads YFSETQ. This CDR3 has 14 amino acids. The CDR3 protein is CASSLGQGRETQYF. The CDR3 DNA reads TGCGCCAGCAGCTTGGGACAGGGAAGAGAGACCCAGTACTTC.

CDR3 protein: CASSPPSLPSFYEQYF. Here the CDR3 DNA reads TGTGCCAGCAGCCCCCCTAGCCTCCCGAGCTTCTACGAGCAGTACTTC. J is TRBJ2-7 and V is TRBV7-9; D may be TRBD2 (5 bases). Germline loops: CDR1 SEHNR, CDR2 FQNEAQ (reference sequence). This CDR3 has 16 residues. V lost 5 bases and J lost 3, with 20 bases in between. Full variable domain (rest looked up from reference TRBV7-9 and TRBJ2-7): DTGVSQNPRHKITKRGQNVTFRCDPISEHNRLYWYRQTLGQGPEFLTYFQNEAQLEKSRLLSDRFSAERPKGSFSTLEIQRTEQGDSAMYLCASSPPSLPSFYEQYFGPGTRLTVT.

The chain couples TRBV14 to TRBJ2-1, with 12 nucleotides matching TRBD2. Germline CDR1 is SGHDN and CDR2 is FVKESK. V was pared by 4 bases and J by 9 bases, with 13 bases of the junction left unmatched. The CDR3 is made up of 17 amino acids. CDR3 in amino acids: CASSPWRLAGARGEQFF. CDR3 nucleotide sequence: TGTGCCAGCAGCCCCTGGCGACTAGCGGGAGCCCGGGGTGAGCAGTTCTTC.

The gene calls are TRBV18 and TRBJ2-5; TRBD1 matches 7 bases. V was pared by 6 bases and J by 2 bases, with 6 bases of the junction left unmatched. This CDR3 is 14 amino acids long. Per the germline V gene, CDR1 is KGHSH and CDR2 is LQKENI. The CDR3 DNA reads TGTGCCAGCTCCCCGGGACAGACTCAAGAGACCCAGTACTTC. This translates into CASSPGQTQETQYF.

The chain uses TRBV29-1 and TRBJ2-6; D ambiguous. V lost 6 bases to trimming and J lost 2 bases, with 8 bases between them. There are 13 residues in the CDR3. Germline assignment: CDR1 SQVTM and CDR2 ANQGSEA. The CDR3 reads CSVATAGANVLTF. CDR3 coding DNA: TGCAGCGTAGCGACGGCTGGGGCCAACGTCCTGACTTTC.

A few counts support this clone. The rearrangement links TRBV9 to TRBJ2-7; 8 positions match TRBD2. From germline, CDR1 is SGDLS and CDR2 YYNGEE. The CDR3 has 14 amino acids. The ends lost 4 bases at V and 2 bases at J; junction bases unmatched: 5. CDR3 in DNA: TGTGCCAGCAGCTCCGGGGGGGCTACCTACGAGCAGTACTTC. Protein: CASSSGGATYEQYF.

This CDR3 reads CASSFLSGGDAFF. The CDR3 nucleotides are TGTGCCAGCAGTTTCCTTTCAGGGGGCGACGCTTTCTTT. J is TRBJ1-1 and V is TRBV28; 8 positions agree with TRBD1. The CDR3 totals 13 residues. CDR1 is MDHEN, CDR2 SYDVKM, per germline. The trim removed 3 bases at V and 11 bases at J, leaving 8 bases unmatched.

CDR3 DNA: TGCAGCGTTGAATCCGTGGGAGTGGGGAATGAGCAGTTCTTC. Its protein is CSVESVGVGNEQFF. V is TRBV29-1 and J is TRBJ2-1; TRBD2 might be the D (5 bases). The ends were cut back, 2 bases at V and 7 bases at J, with 15 bases in the middle. Germline lookup yields CDR1 SQVTM and CDR2 ANQGSEA. CDR3 length: 14 residues.

V and J are TRBV5-1 and TRBJ2-7, with 10 bases aligning to TRBD2. There are 18 residues in the CDR3. The V gene's germline CDR1 is SGHRS and CDR2 YFSETQ. V gave up 4 bases and J gave up 4 bases; unmatched junction bases: 17. CDR3 amino acids: CASSPRLIGTSASYEQYF. The CDR3 region has the DNA TGCGCCAGCAGCCCCCGTTTGATAGGGACTAGCGCAAGTTACGAGCAGTACTTC.

This chain links TRBV7-6 with TRBJ2-1, with TRBD2 matching over 9 bases. Germline V CDR1 and CDR2: SGHVS, FNYEAQ. Losses at the gene ends were 3 bases for V and 4 bases for J; bases not matched to a gene: 19. The CDR3 spans 20 residues. DNA for the CDR3: TGTGCCAGCAGCTTCCCAGACAGAGCTAGTAGCGGGAGTCGGTACAATGAGCAGTTCTTC. It is translated as CASSFPDRASSGSRYNEQFF.

The chain uses TRBV7-9 and TRBJ2-7, with 10 bases matching TRBD1. J gave up 7 bases and V 6 bases, and 9 bases lay outside the gene matches. Germline loops: CDR1 SEHNR, CDR2 FQNEAQ (reference sequence). The CDR3 has 14 amino acids. This CDR3 reads CASRSGTGEQEQYF. Written as DNA, the CDR3 is TGTGCCAGCAGGTCCGGGACAGGGGAACAGGAGCAGTACTTC.

This sequence joins TRBV28 and TRBJ1-1; TRBD1 is a possible D gene (6 bases). V lost 5 bases to trimming and J lost 5 bases, with 12 bases between them. The germline gives CDR1 MDHEN, CDR2 SYDVKM. CDR3 size: 13 residues. The CDR3 spells CASSHGGATEAFF. For the CDR3, the DNA is TGTGCCAGCAGTCACGGGGGGGCAACTGAAGCTTTCTTT.

CDR3: CASSQDRGTSGSYNEQFF. The CDR3, as DNA: TGCGCCAGCAGCCAAGATCGCGGGACTAGCGGGTCCTACAATGAGCAGTTCTTC. The chain employs TRBV4-1 and TRBJ2-1, with 12 bases fitting TRBD2. Germline lookup yields CDR1 MGHRA and CDR2 YSYEKL. The CDR3 covers 18 residues. J lost 1 base, V lost 0 bases, and 4 bases had no gene match.

The J gene is TRBJ1-3, the V gene TRBV5-1; D is perhaps TRBD1 (6 bases). The CDR3 consists of 17 residues. V was shortened by 4 bases and J by 0 bases, with 17 bases between the two germline ends. Looked up from germline, CDR1 is SGHRS and CDR2 is YFSETQ. CDR3 sequence reads: CASSQETGARSGNTIYF. The CDR3 coding sequence is TGCGCCAGCAGCCAGGAGACAGGCGCTCGCTCTGGAAACACCATATATTTT.

The rearrangement uses TRBV5-1 and TRBJ2-3; TRBD2 might be the D (5 bases). CDR1 is SGHRS and CDR2 is YFSETQ in the germline V gene. The germline V and J ends were trimmed by 3 bases and 6 bases, with 14 bases remaining between them. The CDR3 runs 14 residues. This CDR3 reads CASSYSGGYDTQYF. The CDR3 DNA reads TGCGCCAGCAGCTACTCGGGCGGGTATGATACGCAGTATTTT.

In its sample, this clone was seen once. J is TRBJ2-7 and V is TRBV27, with D possibly matching TRBD1 (8 bases). Germline V gene lookup returns CDR1 MNHEY and CDR2 SMNVEV (reference sequence). This CDR3 has 18 amino acids. Trimming removed 4 bases from V and 0 bases from J, with 22 bases in between. The CDR3 coding sequence is TGTGCCAGCAGTTCCCAACCCGAAGCGGGACAGGACTCCTACGAGCAGTACTTC. Amino acids: CASSSQPEAGQDSYEQYF.

The chain carries TRBV6-5 and TRBJ2-1; possible D gene TRBD2, 6 bases. Germline V gene sequence: CDR1 MNHEY, CDR2 SVGAGI. Trimming took 8 bases from V and 1 from J, leaving 9 bases between them. This CDR3 is 13 amino acids long. The CDR3 nucleotides read TGTGCCAGCCGCGGGACTTCCTACAATGAGCAGTTCTTC. Protein product: CASRGTSYNEQFF.

The sample holds a few counts of this clone. The chain is built from TRBV5-1 and TRBJ2-3, with 9 bases fitting TRBD1. Germline trimming cut 3 bases from V and 0 bases from J; bases unmatched to any gene: 11. Germline V gene data show CDR1 as SGHRS and CDR2 as YFSETQ. This CDR3 has 18 amino acids. The CDR3 loop reads CASSSSGTGSTSTDTQYF. CDR3 coding DNA: TGCGCCAGCAGCTCTTCCGGGACAGGGTCTACTAGCACAGATACGCAGTATTTT.

The chain links TRBV5-1 to TRBJ1-2; D is unclear. This CDR3 is built from 13 residues. CDR1 SGHRS and CDR2 YFSETQ come from the germline V gene. Between the trimmed V and J ends, which lost 0 bases and 6 bases, there was a span of 9 bases. The CDR3 protein is CASSLGGIDGYTF. DNA of the CDR3: TGCGCCAGCAGCTTGGGAGGGATCGATGGCTACACCTTC. The full variable domain, in which reference TRBV5-1 and TRBJ1-2 provide the parts outside the CDR3, is KAGVTQTPRYLIKTRGQQVTLSCSPISGHRSVSWYQQTPGQGLQFLFEYFSETQRNKGNFPGRFSGRQFSNSRSEMNVSTLELGDSALYLCASSLGGIDGYTFGSGTRLTVV.

The genes are TRBV2 and TRBJ2-3; tentative D call: TRBD2 (5 bases). Germline V lookup: CDR1 SNHLY, CDR2 FYNNEI. V dropped 7 bases and J dropped 0 bases, with 11 bases sitting between them. The CDR3 length is 14 residues. The CDR3 loop reads CASTRGPSTDTQYF. The CDR3 DNA follows: TGTGCCAGCACTCGCGGGCCTAGCACAGATACGCAGTATTTT.

J is TRBJ2-1 and V is TRBV9; 14 bases fit TRBD2. Trimming removed 1 base from V and 7 bases from J; junction bases left unmatched: 10. The germline CDR1 and CDR2 sequences are SGDLS and YYNGEE. This CDR3 comprises 18 residues. CDR3 sequence (DNA): TGTGCCAGCAGCGTACGACTAGCGGGAGGGCCCTCGCTAAATGAGCAGTTCTTC. Translation gives CASSVRLAGGPSLNEQFF. The full variable domain, with the rest looked up from reference TRBV9 and TRBJ2-1, is DSGVTQTPKHLITATGQRVTLRCSPRSGDLSVYWYQQSLDQGLQFLIQYYNGEERAKGNILERFSAQQFPDLHSELNLSSLELGDSALYFCASSVRLAGGPSLNEQFFGPGTRLTVL.

Only a few counts were recorded for this clone. The chain recombines TRBV21-1 with TRBJ2-2; the table names TRBD1, a call not compared with the DNA. TRBV21-1 is a documented pseudogene. This CDR3 is built from 14 residues. The CDR3 sequence is CASNLLQGAGELFF. Here the CDR3 DNA reads TGTGCCAGCAACCTATTACAGGGGGCCGGGGAGCTGTTTTTT.

J is TRBJ2-1 and V is TRBV10-3; 8 positions match TRBD2. This CDR3 has 14 amino acids. CDR1 is ENHRY and CDR2 is SYGVKD in the germline V gene. Losses at the gene ends were 7 bases for V and 4 bases for J; bases not matched to a gene: 6. CDR3 in DNA: TGTGCCATCAACCCGACTAGCGATTACAATGAGCAGTTCTTC. Amino acids: CAINPTSDYNEQFF.

This clone was found a few times. V and J are TRBV28 and TRBJ1-2; D gene uncertain. Germline assignment: CDR1 MDHEN and CDR2 SYDVKM. CDR3 length: 14 amino acids. V was pared by 2 bases and J by 5 bases, with 12 bases between. DNA of the CDR3: TGTGCCAGCAGTTTAATCCGGGAGGGTTATGGCTACACCTTC. Protein sequence: CASSLIREGYGYTF.

This clone was seen a few times. DNA for the CDR3: TGTGCCAGCAGTTTATCCTCCGAGAGCGGGAGGCACACAGATACGCAGTATTTT. It encodes CASSLSSESGRHTDTQYF. The J gene is TRBJ2-3, the V gene TRBV27; 9 bases agree with TRBD2. The CDR3 length is 18 residues. Germline V gene lookup returns CDR1 MNHEY and CDR2 SMNVEV (reference sequence). Unmatched junction bases numbered 9, after V lost 0 bases and J lost 2 bases.

This chain uses TRBV7-2 with TRBJ2-2, with 7 bases identical to TRBD2. Germline V lookup: CDR1 SGHTA, CDR2 FQGNSA. This CDR3 contains 16 residues. Trimming cost V 5 bases and J 6 bases; bases outside gene matches: 12. The DNA for the CDR3 is TGTGCCAGCAGCCCCGTGTTTGGCGGGAGAGCCGGGGAGCTGTTTTTT. Amino acids: CASSPVFGGRAGELFF.

DNA of the CDR3: TGTGCCAGCAGCGCATCCTCAGCGAACAATGAGCAGTTCTTC. It codes for CASSASSANNEQFF. The chain combines TRBV7-9 with TRBJ2-1; D ambiguous. CDR1 and CDR2 (germline): SEHNR, FQNEAQ (reference sequence). CDR3 length: 14 residues. V was shortened by 5 bases and J by 5 bases, with 13 bases between the two germline ends.

The chain employs TRBV27 and TRBJ1-1; D uncertain. CDR1 is MNHEY, CDR2 SMNVEV, per germline (reference sequence). This CDR3 is 18 amino acids long. V was clipped by 4 bases and J by 0 bases, with 21 bases between them. The CDR3, as DNA: TGTGCCAGCAGTTCTCAAACCCCGACAAGCAGTCTGAACACTGAAGCTTTCTTT. It yields the protein CASSSQTPTSSLNTEAFF.

The chain combines TRBV19 with TRBJ1-4, with 8 nucleotides matching TRBD1. Per germline, CDR1 LNHDA and CDR2 SQIVND (reference sequence). This CDR3 is built from 14 residues. The V segment lost 7 bases and the J segment 5 bases; nucleotides outside the gene matches: 6. CDR3 amino acids: CASNDRGRNEKLFF. The CDR3 nucleotides are TGTGCCAGTAACGACAGGGGCAGAAATGAAAAACTGTTTTTT.